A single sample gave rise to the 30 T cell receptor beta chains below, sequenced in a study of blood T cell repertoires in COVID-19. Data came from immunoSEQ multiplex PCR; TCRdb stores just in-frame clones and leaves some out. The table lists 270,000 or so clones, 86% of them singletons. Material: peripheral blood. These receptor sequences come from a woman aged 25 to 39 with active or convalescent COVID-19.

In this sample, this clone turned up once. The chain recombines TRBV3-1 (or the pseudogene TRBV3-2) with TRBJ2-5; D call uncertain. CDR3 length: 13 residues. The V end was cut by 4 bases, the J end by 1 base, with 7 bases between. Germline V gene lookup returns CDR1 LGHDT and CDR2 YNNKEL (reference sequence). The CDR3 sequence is CASSRLSQETQYF. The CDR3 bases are TGTGCCAGCAGCCGATTGAGCCAAGAGACCCAGTACTTC.

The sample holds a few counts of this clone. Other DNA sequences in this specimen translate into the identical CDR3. Written as DNA, the CDR3 is TGCGCCAGCAGCTTGGATCCCAGCTCCTACGAGCAGTACTTC. The encoded protein is CASSLDPSSYEQYF. V is TRBV5-1 and J is TRBJ2-7; unclear D gene. The CDR3 is made up of 14 amino acids. Germline CDR1 and CDR2: SGHRS and YFSETQ. Trimming removed 0 bases at V and 0 bases at J, with 7 bases between.

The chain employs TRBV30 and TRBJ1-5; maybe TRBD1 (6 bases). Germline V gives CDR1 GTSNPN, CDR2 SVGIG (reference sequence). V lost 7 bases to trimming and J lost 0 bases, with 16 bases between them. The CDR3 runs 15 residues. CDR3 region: CAFIGGADSNQPQHF. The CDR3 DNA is TGTGCCTTCATCGGGGGGGCCGATAGCAATCAGCCCCAGCATTTT.

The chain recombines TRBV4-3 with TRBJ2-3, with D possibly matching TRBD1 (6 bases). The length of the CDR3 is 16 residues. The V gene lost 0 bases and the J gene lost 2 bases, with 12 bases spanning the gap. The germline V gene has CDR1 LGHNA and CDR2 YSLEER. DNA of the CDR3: TGCGCCAGCAGCCAAGATGAAGGGGGAACCACAGATACGCAGTATTTT. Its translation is CASSQDEGGTTDTQYF.

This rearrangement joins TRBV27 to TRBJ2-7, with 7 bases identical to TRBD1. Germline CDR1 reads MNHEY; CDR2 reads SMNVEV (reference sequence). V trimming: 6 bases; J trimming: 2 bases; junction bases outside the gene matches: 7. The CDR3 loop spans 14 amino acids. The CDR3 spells CASRKDRRTYEQYF. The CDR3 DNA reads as TGTGCCAGCAGAAAGGACAGGAGAACCTACGAGCAGTACTTC.

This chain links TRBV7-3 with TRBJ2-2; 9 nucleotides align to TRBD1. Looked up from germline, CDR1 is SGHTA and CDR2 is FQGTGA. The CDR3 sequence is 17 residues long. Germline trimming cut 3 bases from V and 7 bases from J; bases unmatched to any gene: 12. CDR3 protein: CASSFRPRQGESGELFF. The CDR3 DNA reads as TGTGCCAGCAGCTTTCGCCCCCGACAGGGGGAAAGCGGGGAGCTGTTTTTT.

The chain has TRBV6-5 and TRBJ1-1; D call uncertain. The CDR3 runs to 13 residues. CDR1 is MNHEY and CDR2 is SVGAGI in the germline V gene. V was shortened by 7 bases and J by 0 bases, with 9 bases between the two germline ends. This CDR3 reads CASKRSMNTEAFF. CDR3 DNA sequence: TGTGCCAGCAAGCGGTCAATGAACACTGAAGCTTTCTTT.

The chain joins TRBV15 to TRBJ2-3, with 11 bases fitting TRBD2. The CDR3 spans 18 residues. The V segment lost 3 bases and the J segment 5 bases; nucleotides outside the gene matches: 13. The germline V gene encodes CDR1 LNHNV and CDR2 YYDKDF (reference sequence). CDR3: CATSRGALSGGAKDTQYF. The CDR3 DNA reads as TGTGCCACCAGCAGGGGGGCCCTTAGCGGGGGGGCAAAAGATACGCAGTATTTT.

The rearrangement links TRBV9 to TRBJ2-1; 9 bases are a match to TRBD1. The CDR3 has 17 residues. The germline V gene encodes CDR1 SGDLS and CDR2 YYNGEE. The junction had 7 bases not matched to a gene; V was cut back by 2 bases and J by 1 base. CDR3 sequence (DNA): TGTGCCAGCAGCGTGGATTCCGGGACAGGGTCCTACAATGAGCAGTTCTTC. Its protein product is CASSVDSGTGSYNEQFF.

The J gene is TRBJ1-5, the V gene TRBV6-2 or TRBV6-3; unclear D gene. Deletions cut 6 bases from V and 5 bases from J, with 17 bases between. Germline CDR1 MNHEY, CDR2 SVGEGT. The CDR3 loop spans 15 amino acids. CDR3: CASSVRRGTDQPQHF. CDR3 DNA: TGTGCCAGCAGCGTACGGCGGGGAACTGATCAGCCCCAGCATTTT.

The CDR3 spells CASSLQGTGNQPQHF. The CDR3, as DNA: TGTGCCAGCAGCTTGCAGGGGACAGGCAATCAGCCCCAGCATTTT. The chain employs TRBV7-2 and TRBJ1-5; 7 bases are shared with TRBD1. Trimming removed 3 bases from V and 2 bases from J; junction bases left unmatched: 4. CDR1 SGHTA and CDR2 FQGNSA come from the germline V gene. The CDR3 is 15 amino acids.

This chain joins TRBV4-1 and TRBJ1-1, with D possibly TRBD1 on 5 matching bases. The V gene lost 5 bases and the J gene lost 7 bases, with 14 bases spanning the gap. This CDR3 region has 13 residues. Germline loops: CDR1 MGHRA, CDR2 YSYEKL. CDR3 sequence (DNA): TGCGCCAGCAGCTCACCTAGACAGATTGAAGCTTTCTTT. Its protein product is CASSSPRQIEAFF.

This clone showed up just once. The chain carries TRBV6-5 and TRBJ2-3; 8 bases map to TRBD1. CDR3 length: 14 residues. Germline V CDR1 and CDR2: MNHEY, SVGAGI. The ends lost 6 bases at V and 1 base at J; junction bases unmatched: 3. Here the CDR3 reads CASSVDRGTDTQYF. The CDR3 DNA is TGTGCCAGCAGCGTGGACAGGGGCACAGATACGCAGTATTTT.

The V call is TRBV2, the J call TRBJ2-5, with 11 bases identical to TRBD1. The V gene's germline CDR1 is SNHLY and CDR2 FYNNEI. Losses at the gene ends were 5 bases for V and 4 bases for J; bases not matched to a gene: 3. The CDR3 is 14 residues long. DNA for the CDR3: TGTGCCAGCAGTCCGGACAGGGGGCGAGAGACCCAGTACTTC. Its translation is CASSPDRGRETQYF.

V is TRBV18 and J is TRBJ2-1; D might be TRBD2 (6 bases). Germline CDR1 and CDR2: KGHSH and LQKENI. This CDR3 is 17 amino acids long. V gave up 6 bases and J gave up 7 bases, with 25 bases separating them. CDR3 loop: CASSPAGGRGTSNEQFF. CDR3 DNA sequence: TGTGCCAGCTCCCCTGCTGGAGGGCGGGGAACCTCGAATGAGCAGTTCTTC.

The CDR3 bases are TGTGCCAGCAGTGACACCCTAGCGGGGGGTGATGAGCAGTTCTTC. Its protein product is CASSDTLAGGDEQFF. The genes are TRBV6-4 and TRBJ2-1; 11 nucleotides align to TRBD2. V was clipped by 2 bases and J by 8 bases; unmatched bases: 5. The CDR3 loop spans 15 amino acids. Germline V gene data show CDR1 as MRHNA and CDR2 as SNTAGT.

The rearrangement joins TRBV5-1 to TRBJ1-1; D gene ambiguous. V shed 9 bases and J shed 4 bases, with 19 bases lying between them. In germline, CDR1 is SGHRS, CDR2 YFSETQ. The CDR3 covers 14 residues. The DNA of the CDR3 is TGCGCCACCACCACTGGGGTAGCGGGCACTGAAGCTTTCTTT. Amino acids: CATTTGVAGTEAFF.

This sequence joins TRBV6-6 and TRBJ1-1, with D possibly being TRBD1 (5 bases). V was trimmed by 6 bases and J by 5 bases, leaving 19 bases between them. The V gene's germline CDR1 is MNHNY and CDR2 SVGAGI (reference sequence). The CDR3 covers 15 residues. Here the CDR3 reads CASRTGGARSTEAFF. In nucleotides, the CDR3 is TGTGCCAGCAGGACGGGAGGGGCGCGGTCTACTGAAGCTTTCTTT.

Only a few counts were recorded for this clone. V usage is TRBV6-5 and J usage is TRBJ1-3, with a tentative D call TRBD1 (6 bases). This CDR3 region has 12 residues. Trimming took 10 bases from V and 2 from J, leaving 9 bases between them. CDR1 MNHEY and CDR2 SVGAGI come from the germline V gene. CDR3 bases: TGTGCCACTCGGGACACTGGAAACACCATATATTTT. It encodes CATRDTGNTIYF.

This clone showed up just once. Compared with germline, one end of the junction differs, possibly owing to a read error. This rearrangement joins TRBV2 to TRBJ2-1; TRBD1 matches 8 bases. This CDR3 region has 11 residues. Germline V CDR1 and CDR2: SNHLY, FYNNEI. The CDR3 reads CASGSTDRAVF. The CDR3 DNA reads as TGTGCCAGCGGGTCGACGGACAGGGCGGTCTTC.

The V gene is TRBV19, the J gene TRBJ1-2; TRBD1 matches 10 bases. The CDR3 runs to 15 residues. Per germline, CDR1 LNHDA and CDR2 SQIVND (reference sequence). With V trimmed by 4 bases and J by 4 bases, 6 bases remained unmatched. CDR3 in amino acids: CASSNRDRGIYGYTF. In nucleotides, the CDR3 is TGTGCCAGTAGTAACCGGGACAGGGGTATCTATGGCTACACCTTC.

CDR3 region: CASSPWEGENYGYTF. Written as DNA, the CDR3 is TGTGCCAGCAGTCCTTGGGAGGGGGAGAACTATGGCTACACCTTC. V and J are TRBV7-2 and TRBJ1-2; a possible D gene is TRBD1 (6 bases). The germline V gene has CDR1 SGHTA and CDR2 FQGNSA. This CDR3 has 15 amino acids. V was clipped by 6 bases and J by 2 bases, with 16 bases between them.

This chain's CDR3 is CASSSRLAGGTDTQYF. The DNA of the CDR3 is TGTGCCAGCAGTTCCCGACTAGCGGGGGGCACAGATACGCAGTATTTT. The rearrangement links TRBV6-5 to TRBJ2-3, with TRBD2 matching over 12 bases. V dropped 4 bases and J dropped 1; count of bases not matched to a gene: 3. Germline V CDR1 and CDR2: MNHEY, SVGAGI. This CDR3 comprises 16 residues.

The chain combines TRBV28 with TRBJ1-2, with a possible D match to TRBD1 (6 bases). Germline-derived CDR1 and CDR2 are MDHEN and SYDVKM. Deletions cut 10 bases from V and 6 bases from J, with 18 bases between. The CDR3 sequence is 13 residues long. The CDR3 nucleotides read TGTGCCATTTTCGACAGGTATGGTGATGGCTACACCTTC. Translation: CAIFDRYGDGYTF.

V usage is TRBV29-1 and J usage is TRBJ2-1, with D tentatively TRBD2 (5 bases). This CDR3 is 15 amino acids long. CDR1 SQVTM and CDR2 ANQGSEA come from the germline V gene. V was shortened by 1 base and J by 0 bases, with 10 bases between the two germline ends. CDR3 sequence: CSVEGTPSSYNEQFF. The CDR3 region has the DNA TGCAGCGTTGAAGGGACTCCTAGCTCCTACAATGAGCAGTTCTTC.

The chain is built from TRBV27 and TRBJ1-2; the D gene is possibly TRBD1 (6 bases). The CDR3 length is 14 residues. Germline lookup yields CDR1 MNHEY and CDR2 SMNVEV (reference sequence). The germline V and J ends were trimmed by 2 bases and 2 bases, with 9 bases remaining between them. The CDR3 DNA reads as TGTGCCAGCAGTTTAAAGGGGGGGAACTATGGCTACACCTTC. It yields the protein CASSLKGGNYGYTF.

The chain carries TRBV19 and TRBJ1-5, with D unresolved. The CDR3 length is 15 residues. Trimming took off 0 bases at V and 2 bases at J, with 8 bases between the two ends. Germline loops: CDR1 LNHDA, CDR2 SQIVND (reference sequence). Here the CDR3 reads CASSIDLQRNQPQHF. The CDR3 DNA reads TGTGCCAGTAGTATAGATCTACAGCGCAATCAGCCCCAGCATTTT.

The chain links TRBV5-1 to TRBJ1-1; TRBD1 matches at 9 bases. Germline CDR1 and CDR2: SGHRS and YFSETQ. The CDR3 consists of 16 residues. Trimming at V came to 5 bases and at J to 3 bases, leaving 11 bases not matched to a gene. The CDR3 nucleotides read TGCGCCAGCAGACCCGGGACAGGGAGTAGGGACACTGAAGCTTTCTTT. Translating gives CASRPGTGSRDTEAFF.

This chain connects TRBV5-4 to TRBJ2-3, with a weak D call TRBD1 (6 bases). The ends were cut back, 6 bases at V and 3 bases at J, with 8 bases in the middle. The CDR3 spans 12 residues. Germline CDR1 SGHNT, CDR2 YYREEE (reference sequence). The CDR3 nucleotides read TGTGCCAGCACCGACAGGACAGATACGCAGTATTTT. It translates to CASTDRTDTQYF. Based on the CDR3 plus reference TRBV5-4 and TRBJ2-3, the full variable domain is ETGVTQSPTHLIKTRGQQVTLRCSSQSGHNTVSWYQQALGQGPQFIFQYYREEENGRGNFPPRFSGLQFPNYSSELNVNALELDDSALYLCASTDRTDTQYFGPGTRLTVL.

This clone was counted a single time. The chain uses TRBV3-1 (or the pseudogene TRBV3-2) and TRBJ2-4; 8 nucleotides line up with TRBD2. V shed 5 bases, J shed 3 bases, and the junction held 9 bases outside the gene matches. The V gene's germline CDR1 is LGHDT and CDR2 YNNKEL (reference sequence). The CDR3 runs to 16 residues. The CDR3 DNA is TGTGCCAGCAGCTCCCCGGGGGGGAAAGGCAAAAACATTCAGTACTTC. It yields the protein CASSSPGGKGKNIQYF.